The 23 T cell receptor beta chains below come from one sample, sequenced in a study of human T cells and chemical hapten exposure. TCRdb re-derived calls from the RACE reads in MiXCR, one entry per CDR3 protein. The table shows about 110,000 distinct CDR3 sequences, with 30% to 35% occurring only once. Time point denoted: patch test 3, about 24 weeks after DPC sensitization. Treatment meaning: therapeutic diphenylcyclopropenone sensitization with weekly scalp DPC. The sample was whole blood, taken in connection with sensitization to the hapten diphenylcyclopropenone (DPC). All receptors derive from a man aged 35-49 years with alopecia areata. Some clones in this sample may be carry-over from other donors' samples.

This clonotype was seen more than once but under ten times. In DNA form, the CDR3 reads TGTGCCAGCAGCCTGAAGGATGAAAAACTGTTTTTT. Protein: CASSLKDEKLFF. The chain joins TRBV7-2 to TRBJ1-4; D call uncertain. This CDR3 spans 12 amino acids. Germline V gene sequence: CDR1 SGHTA, CDR2 FQGNSA. V shed 5 bases and J shed 6 bases, with 7 bases lying between them.

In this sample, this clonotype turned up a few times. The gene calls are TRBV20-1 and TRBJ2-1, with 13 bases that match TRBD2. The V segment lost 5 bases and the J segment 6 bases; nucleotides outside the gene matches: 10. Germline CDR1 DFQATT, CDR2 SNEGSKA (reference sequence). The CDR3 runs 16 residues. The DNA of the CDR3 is TGCAGTGCTGGTACTAGCGGGAGGGCCATAAGCAATGAGCAGTTCTTC. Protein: CSAGTSGRAISNEQFF.

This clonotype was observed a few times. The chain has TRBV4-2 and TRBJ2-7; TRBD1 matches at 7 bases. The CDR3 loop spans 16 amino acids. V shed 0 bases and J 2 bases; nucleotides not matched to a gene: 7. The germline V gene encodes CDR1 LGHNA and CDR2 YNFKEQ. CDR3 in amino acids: CASSQEGTELTYEQYF. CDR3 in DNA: TGTGCCAGCAGCCAAGAGGGGACAGAACTAACCTACGAGCAGTACTTC.

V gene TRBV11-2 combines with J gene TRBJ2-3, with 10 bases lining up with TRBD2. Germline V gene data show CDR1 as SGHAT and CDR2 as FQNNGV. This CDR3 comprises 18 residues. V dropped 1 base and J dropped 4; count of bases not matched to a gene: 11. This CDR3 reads CASSLGTLAGAISDTQYF. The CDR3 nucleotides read TGTGCCAGCAGCTTAGGAACGCTAGCGGGAGCCATATCAGATACGCAGTATTTT.

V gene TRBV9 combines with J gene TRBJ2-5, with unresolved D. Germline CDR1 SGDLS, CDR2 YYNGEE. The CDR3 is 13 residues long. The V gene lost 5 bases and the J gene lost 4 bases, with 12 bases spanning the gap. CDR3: CASSPGPPETQYF. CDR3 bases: TGTGCCAGCAGTCCAGGTCCCCCAGAGACCCAGTACTTC.

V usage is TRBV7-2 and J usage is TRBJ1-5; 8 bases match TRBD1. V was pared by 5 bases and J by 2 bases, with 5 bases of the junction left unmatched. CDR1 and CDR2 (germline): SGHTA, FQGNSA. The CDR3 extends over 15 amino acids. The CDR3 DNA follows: TGTGCCAGCAGCCCAGGGGGCTTGGGCAATCAGCCCCAGCATTTT. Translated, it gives CASSPGGLGNQPQHF.

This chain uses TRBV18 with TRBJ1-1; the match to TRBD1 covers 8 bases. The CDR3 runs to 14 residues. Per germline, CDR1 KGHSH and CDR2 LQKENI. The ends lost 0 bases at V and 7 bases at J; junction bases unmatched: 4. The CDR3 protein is CASSPPTGANEAFF. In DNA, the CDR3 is TGTGCCAGCTCACCACCGACAGGGGCTAATGAAGCTTTCTTT.

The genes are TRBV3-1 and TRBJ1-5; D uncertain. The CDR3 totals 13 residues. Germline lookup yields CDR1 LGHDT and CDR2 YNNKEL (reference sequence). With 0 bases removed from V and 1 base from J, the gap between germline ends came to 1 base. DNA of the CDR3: TGTGCCAGCAGCCAAGAGAGCAATCAGCCCCAGCATTTT. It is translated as CASSQESNQPQHF.

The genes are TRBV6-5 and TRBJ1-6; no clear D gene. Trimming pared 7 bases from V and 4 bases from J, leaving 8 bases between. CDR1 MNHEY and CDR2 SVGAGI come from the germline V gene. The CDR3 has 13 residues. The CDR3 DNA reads TGTGCCAGCACTGGGCCGTATAATTCACCCCTCCACTTT. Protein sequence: CASTGPYNSPLHF.

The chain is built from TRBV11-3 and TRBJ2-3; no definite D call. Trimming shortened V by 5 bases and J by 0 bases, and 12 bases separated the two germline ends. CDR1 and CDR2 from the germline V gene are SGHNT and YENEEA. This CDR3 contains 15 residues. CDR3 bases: TGTGCCAGCAGCCTTAATCCGACTAGCACAGATACGCAGTATTTT. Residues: CASSLNPTSTDTQYF.

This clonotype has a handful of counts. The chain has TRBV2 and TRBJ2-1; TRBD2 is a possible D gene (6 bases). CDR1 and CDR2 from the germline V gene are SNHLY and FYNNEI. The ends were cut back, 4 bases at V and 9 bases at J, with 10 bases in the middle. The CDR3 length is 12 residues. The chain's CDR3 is CASSVYGGEQFF. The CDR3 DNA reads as TGTGCCAGCAGTGTCTACGGGGGTGAGCAGTTCTTC.

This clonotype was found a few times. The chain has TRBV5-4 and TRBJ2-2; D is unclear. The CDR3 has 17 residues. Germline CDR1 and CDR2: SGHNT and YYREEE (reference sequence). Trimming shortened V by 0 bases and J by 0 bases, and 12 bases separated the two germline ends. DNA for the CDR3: TGTGCCAGCAGCTTGGGGGGTGGAAGGGCGAACACCGGGGAGCTGTTTTTT. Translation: CASSLGGGRANTGELFF.

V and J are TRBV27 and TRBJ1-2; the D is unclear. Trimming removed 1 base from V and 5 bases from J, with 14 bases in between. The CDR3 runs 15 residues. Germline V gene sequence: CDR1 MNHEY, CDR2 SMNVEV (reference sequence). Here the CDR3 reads CASSLLGGRGYGYTF. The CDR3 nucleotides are TGTGCCAGCAGTTTATTGGGCGGGCGCGGGTATGGCTACACCTTC.

CDR3 sequence reads: CASSRQGGETQYF. CDR3 bases: TGTGCCAGCAGCAGGCAGGGGGGAGAGACCCAGTACTTC. This chain joins TRBV9 and TRBJ2-5, with D possibly TRBD1 on 7 matching bases. Deletions cut 4 bases from V and 4 bases from J, with 11 bases between. Per the germline V gene, CDR1 is SGDLS and CDR2 is YYNGEE. The CDR3 covers 13 residues.

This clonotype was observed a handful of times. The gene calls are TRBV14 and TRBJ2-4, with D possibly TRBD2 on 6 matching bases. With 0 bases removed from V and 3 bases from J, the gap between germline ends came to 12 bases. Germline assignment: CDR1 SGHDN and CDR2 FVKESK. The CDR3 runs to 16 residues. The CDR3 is CASSQERGGGKNIQYF. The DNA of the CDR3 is TGTGCCAGCAGCCAAGAGCGGGGTGGTGGCAAAAACATTCAGTACTTC. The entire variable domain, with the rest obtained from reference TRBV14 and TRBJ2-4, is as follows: EAGVTQFPSHSVIEKGQTVTLRCDPISGHDNLYWYRRVMGKEIKFLLHFVKESKQDESGMPNNRFLAERTGGTYSTLKVQPAELEDSGVYFCASSQERGGGKNIQYFGAGTRLSVL.

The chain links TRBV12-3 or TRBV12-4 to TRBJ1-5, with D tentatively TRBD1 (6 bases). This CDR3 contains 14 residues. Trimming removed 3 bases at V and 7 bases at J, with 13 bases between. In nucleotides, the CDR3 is TGTGCCAGCAGTTTCAGGTCAGGGGAGCAGCCCCAGCATTTT. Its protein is CASSFRSGEQPQHF.

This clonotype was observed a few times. The chain's CDR3 is CASTSTGLNYGYTF. In DNA, the CDR3 is TGTGCCAGCACGTCTACTGGGCTCAACTATGGCTACACCTTC. This chain links TRBV12-3 or TRBV12-4 with TRBJ1-2; D gene ambiguous. This CDR3 region has 14 residues. V lost 7 bases and J 2 bases, leaving 14 bases between the germline ends.

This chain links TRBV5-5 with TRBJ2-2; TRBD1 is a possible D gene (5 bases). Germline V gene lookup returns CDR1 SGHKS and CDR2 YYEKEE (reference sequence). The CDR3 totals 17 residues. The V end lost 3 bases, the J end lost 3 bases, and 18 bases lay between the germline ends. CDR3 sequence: CASSSLMRQSYTGELFF. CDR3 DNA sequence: TGTGCCAGCAGCTCACTTATGAGACAGAGCTACACCGGGGAGCTGTTTTTT.

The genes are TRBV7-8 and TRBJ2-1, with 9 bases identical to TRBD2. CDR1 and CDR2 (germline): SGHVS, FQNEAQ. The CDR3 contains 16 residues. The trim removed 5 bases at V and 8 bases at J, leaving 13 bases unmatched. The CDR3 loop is CASSPRRLAGSYEQFF. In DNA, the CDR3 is TGTGCCAGCAGCCCGAGGCGGCTAGCGGGATCTTATGAGCAGTTCTTC.

CDR3 in amino acids: CASRQSRVGTSSDTQYF. CDR3 coding DNA: TGTGCCAGCAGGCAGTCCCGGGTCGGTACTAGCTCAGATACGCAGTATTTT. The J gene is TRBJ2-3, the V gene TRBV12-3 or TRBV12-4, with D possibly being TRBD2 (6 bases). Trimming removed 6 bases from V and 4 bases from J, with 23 bases in between. This CDR3 spans 17 amino acids.

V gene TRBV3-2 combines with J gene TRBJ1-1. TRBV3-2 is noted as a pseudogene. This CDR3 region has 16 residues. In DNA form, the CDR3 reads TGTGCCAGCAGCTCCCCACTCTCAGGCCCGAACACTGAAGCTTTCTTT. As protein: CASSSPLSGPNTEAFF.

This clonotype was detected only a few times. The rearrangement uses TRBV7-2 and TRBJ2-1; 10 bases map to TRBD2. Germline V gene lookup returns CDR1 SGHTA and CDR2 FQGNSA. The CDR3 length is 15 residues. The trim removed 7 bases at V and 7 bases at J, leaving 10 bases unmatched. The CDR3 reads CASTLAGVTANEQFF. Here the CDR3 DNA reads TGTGCCAGCACCCTAGCGGGAGTAACGGCGAATGAGCAGTTCTTC.

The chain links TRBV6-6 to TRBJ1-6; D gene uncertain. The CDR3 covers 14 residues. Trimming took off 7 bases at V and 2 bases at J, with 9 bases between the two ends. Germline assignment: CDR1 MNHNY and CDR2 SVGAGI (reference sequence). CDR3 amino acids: CASNSGTYNSPLHF. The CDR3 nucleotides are TGTGCCAGCAATTCCGGGACCTATAATTCACCCCTCCACTTT.